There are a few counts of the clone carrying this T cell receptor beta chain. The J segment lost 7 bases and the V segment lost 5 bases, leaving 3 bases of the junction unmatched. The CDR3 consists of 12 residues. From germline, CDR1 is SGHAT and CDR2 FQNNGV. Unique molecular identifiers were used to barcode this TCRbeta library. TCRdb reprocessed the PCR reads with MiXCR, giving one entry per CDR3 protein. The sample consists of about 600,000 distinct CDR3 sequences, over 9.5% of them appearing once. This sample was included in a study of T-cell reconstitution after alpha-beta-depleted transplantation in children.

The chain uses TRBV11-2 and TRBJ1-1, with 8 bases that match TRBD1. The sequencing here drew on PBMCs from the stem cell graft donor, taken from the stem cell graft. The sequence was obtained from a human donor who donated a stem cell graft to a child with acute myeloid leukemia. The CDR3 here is CASSHGQGEAFF. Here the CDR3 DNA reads TGTGCCAGCAGCCATGGACAGGGTGAAGCTTTCTTT.